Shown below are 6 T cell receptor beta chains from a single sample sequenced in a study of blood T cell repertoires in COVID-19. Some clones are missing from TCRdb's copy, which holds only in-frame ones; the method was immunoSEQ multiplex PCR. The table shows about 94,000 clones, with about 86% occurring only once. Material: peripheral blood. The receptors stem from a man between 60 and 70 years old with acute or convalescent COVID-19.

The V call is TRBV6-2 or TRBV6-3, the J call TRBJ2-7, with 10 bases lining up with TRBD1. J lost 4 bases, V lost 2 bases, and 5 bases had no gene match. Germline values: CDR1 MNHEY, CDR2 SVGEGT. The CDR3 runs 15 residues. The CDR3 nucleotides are TGTGCCAGCAGTTACCAGGGACAGGGGTTATACGAGCAGTACTTC. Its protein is CASSYQGQGLYEQYF.

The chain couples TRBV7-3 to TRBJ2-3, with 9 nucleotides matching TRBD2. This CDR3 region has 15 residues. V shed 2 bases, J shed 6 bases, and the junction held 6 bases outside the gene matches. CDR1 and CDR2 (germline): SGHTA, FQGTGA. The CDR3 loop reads CASSLDAGGQDTQYF. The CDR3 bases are TGTGCCAGCAGCTTAGATGCGGGGGGGCAGGATACGCAGTATTTT. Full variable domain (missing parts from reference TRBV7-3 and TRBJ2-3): GAGVSQTPSNKVTEKGKYVELRCDPISGHTALYWYRQSLGQGPEFLIYFQGTGAADDSGLPNDRFFAVRPEGSVSTLKIQRTERGDSAVYLCASSLDAGGQDTQYFGPGTRLTVL.

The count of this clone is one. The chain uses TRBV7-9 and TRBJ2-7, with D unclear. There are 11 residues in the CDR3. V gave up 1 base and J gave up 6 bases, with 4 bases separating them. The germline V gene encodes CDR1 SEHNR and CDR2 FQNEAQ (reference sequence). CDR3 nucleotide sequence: TGTGCCAGCAGCTTAGTTCTCGAGCAGTACTTC. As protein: CASSLVLEQYF.

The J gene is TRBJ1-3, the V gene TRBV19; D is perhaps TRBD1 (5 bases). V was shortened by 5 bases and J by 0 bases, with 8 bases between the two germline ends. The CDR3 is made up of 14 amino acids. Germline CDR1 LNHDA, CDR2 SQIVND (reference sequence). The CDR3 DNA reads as TGTGCCAGTAGTTATGACAGCTCTGGAAACACCATATATTTT. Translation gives CASSYDSSGNTIYF.

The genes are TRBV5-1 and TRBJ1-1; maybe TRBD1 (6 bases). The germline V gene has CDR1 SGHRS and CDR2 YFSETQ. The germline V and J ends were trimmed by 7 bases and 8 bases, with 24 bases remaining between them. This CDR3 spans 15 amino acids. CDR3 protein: CASRTGQIDPTEAFF. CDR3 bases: TGCGCCAGCCGCACGGGACAAATCGATCCGACCGAAGCTTTCTTT.

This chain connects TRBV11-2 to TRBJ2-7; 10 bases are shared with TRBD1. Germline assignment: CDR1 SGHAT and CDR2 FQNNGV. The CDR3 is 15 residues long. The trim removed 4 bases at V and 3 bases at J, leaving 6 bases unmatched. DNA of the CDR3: TGTGCCAGCAGCTCCTTGACAGGGGGCTACTACGAGCAGTACTTC. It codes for CASSSLTGGYYEQYF.